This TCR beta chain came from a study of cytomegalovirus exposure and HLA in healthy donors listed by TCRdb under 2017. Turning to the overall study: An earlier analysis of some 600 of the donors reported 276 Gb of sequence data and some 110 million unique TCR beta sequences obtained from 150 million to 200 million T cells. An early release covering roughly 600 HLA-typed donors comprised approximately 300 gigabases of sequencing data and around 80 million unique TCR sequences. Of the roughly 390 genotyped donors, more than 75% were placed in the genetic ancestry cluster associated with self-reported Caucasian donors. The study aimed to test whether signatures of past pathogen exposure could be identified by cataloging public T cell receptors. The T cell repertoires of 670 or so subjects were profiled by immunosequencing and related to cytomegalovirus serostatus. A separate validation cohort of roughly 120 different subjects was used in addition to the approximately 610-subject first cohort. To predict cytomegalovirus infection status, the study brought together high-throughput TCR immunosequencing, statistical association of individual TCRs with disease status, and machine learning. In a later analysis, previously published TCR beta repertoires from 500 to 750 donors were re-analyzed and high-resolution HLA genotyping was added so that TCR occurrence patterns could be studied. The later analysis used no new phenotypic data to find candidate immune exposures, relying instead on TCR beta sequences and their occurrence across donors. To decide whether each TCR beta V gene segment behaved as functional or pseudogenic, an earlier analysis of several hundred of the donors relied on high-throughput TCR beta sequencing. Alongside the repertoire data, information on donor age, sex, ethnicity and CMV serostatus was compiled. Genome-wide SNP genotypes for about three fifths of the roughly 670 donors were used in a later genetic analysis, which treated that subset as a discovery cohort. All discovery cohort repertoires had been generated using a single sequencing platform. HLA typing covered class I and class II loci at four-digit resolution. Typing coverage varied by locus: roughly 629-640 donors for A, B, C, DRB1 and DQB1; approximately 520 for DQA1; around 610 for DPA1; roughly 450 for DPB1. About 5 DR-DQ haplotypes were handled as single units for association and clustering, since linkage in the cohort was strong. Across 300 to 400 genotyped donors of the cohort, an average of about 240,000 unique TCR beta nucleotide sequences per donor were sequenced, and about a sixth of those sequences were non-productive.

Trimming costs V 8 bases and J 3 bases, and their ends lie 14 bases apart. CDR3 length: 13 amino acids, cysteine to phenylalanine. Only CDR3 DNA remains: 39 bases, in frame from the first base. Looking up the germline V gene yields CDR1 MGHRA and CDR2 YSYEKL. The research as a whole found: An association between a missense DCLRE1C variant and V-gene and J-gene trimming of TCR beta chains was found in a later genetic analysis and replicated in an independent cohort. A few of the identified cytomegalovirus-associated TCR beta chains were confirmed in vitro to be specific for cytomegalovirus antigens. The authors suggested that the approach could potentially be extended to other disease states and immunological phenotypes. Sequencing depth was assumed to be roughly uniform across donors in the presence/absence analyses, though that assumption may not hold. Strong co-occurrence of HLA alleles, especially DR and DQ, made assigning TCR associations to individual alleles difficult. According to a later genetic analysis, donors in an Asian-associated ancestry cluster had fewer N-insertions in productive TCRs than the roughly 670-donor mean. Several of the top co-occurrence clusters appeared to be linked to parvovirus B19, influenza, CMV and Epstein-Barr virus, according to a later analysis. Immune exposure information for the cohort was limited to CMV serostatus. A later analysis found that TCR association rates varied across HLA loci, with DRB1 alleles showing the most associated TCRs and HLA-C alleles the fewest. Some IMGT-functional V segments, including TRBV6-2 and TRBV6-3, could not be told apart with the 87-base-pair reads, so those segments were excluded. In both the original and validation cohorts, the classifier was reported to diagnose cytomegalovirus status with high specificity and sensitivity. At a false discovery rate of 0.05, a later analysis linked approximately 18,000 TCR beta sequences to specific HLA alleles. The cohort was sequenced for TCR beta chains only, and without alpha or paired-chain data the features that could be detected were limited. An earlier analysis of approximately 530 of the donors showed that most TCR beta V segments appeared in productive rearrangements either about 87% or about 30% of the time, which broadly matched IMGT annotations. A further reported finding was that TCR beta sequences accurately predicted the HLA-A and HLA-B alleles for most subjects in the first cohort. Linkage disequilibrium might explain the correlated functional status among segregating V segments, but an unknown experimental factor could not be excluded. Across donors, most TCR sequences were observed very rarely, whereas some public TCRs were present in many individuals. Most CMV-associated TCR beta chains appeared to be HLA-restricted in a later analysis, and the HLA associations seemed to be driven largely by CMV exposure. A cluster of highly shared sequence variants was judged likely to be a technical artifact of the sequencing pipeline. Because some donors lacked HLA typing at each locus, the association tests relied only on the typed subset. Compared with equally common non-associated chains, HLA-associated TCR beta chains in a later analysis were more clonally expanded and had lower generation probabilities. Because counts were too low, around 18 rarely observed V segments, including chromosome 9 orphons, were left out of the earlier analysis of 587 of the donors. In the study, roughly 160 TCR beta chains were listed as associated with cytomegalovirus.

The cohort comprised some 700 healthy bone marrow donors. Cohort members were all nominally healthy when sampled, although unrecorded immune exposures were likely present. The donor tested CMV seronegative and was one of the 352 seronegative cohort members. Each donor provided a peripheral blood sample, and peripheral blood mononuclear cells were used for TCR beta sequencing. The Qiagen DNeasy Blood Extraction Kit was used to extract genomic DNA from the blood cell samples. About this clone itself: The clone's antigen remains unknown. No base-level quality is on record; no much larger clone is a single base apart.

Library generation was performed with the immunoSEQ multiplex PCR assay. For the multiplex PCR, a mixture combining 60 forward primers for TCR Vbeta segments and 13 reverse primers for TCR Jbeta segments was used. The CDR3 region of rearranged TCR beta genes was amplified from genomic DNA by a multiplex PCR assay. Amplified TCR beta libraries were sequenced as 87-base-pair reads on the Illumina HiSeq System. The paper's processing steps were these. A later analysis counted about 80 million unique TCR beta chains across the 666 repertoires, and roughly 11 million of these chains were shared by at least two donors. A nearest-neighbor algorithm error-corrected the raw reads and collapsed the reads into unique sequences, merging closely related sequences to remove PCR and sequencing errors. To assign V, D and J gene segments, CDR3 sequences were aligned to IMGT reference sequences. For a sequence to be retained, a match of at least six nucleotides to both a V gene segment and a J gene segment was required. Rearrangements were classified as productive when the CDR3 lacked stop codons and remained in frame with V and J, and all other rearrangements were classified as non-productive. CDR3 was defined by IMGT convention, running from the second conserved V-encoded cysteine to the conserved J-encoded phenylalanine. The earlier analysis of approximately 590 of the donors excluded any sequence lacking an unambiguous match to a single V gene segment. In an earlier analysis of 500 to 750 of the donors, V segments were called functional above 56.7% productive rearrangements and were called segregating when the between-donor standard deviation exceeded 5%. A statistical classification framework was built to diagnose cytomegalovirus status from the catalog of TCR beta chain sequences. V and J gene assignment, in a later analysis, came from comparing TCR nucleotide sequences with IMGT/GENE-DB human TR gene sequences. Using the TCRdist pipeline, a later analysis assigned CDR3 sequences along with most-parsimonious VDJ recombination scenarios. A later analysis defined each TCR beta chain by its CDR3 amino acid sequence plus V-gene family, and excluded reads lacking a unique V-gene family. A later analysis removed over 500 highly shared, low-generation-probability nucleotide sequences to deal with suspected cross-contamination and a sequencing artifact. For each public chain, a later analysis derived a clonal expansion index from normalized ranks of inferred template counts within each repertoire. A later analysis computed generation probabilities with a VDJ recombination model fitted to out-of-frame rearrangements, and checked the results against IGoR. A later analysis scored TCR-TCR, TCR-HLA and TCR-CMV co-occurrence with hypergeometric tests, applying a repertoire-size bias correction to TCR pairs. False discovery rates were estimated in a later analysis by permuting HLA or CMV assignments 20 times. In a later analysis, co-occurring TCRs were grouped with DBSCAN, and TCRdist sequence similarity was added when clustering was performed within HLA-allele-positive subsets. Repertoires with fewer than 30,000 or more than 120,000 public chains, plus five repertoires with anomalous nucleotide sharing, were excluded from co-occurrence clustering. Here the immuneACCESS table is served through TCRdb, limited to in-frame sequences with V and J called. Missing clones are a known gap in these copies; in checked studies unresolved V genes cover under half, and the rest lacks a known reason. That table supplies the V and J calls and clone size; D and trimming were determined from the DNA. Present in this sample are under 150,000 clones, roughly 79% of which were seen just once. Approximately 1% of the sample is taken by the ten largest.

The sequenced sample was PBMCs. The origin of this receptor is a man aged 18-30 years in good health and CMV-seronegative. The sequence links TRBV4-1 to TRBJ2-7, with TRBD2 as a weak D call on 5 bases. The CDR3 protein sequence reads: CASRAIGGYEQYF. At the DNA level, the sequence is TGCGCCAGCCGGGCCATAGGAGGCTACGAGCAGTACTTC.